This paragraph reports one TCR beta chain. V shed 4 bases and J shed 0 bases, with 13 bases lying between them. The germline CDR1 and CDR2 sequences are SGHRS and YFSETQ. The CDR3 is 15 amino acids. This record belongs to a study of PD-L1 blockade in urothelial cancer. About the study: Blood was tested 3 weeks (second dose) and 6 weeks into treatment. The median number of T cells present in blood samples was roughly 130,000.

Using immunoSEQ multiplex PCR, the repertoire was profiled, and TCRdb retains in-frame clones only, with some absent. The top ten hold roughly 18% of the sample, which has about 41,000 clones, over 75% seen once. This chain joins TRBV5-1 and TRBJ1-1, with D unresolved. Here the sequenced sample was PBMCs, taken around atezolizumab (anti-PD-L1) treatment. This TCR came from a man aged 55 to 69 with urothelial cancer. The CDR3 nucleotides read TGCGCCAGCAGCGTTGACACAGCCCTGAACACTGAAGCTTTCTTT. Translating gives CASSVDTALNTEAFF.